This TCR beta chain originates from a study of monozygotic twins with inflammatory bowel disease. Study outcomes and limitations: Repertoire similarity did not differ between concordant and discordant twins, possibly owing to limited power.

TCRdb re-called the 5' RACE reads; every CDR3 protein appears as one record, without DNA. Found here are fewer than 550,000 distinct CDR3 sequences; the top ten clones hold about 2.3%. The CDR3 is made up of 14 amino acids. Germline V CDR1 and CDR2: ENHRY, SYGVKD. Notes on this clonotype: Its target is not known.

Source material: blood. This chain uses TRBV10-3 with TRBJ2-7; checking the TCRdb D call of TRBD1 is not possible without DNA. The receptor comes from a human donor with ulcerative colitis or Crohn's disease, or a healthy co-twin of an affected twin (not recorded which). The CDR3 spells CAISEEGAPYEQYF.